This is a list of T cell receptor beta chains from one sample in a study of HIV-infected patients and healthy controls. TCRdb redid the calling of the 5' RACE reads with MiXCR, one entry per CDR3 protein. The sample gives 5,000 to 7,000 distinct CDR3 sequences, 10% to 11% of which show up once; 25% to 30% is in the top ten. The sample was blood, taken before antiretroviral therapy. These receptors originate from an adult with HIV infection. CDR3s include the opening cysteine and the closing phenylalanine or tryptophan. The D gene is left open where the match is weak. For some rows the clone size is stated as once, few or many, or as a class when expanded; others skip it.

V: TRBV10-2
J: TRBJ1-5
D: TRBD1
size: medium-sized
CDR3: CASSEWGTGYNQPQHF
DNA: TGCGCCAGCAGTGAATGGGGGACAGGGTACAATCAGCCCCAGCATTTT

V: TRBV27
J: TRBJ1-5
D: -
size: -
CDR3: CASSLWGEGNQPQHF
DNA: TGTGCCAGCAGTTTATGGGGGGAAGGCAATCAGCCCCAGCATTTT

V: TRBV27
J: TRBJ2-7
D: TRBD2
size: many
CDR3: CASSWGGPTYEQYF
DNA: TGTGCCAGCAGTTGGGGGGGACCGACCTACGAGCAGTACTTC

V: TRBV28
J: TRBJ1-1
D: -
size: medium-sized
CDR3: CASSPGYAEAFF
DNA: TGTGCCAGCAGTCCGGGGTACGCTGAAGCTTTCTTT

V: TRBV7-6
J: TRBJ1-5
D: -
size: medium-sized
CDR3: CASSLDQNQPQHF
DNA: TGTGCCAGCAGCTTAGACCAAAATCAGCCCCAGCATTTT

V: TRBV10-3
J: TRBJ1-1
D: -
size: medium-sized
CDR3: CAISESARDFEAFF
DNA: TGTGCCATCAGTGAGTCGGCTCGGGATTTTGAAGCTTTCTTT

V: TRBV10-3
J: TRBJ2-7
D: TRBD1
size: medium-sized
CDR3: CAISESGTGVSYEQYF
DNA: TGTGCCATCAGTGAGTCCGGGACAGGGGTCTCCTACGAGCAGTACTTC

V: TRBV5-1
J: TRBJ1-4
D: -
size: few
CDR3: CASSLALQGGEKLFF
DNA: TGCGCCAGCAGCTTGGCCTTACAGGGCGGAGAAAAACTGTTTTTT

V: TRBV7-8
J: TRBJ2-7
D: -
size: -
CDR3: CASSSRYEQYF
DNA: TGTGCCAGCAGCTCCCGATACGAGCAGTACTTC

V: TRBV2
J: TRBJ2-2
D: -
size: -
CDR3: CASSEGWLAGELFF
DNA: TGTGCCAGCAGTGAAGGTTGGCTCGCCGGGGAGCTGTTTTTT

V: TRBV7-2
J: TRBJ1-2
D: -
size: many
CDR3: CASSLGPGLNYGYTF
DNA: TGTGCCAGCAGCTTAGGCCCAGGTCTTAACTATGGCTACACCTTC

V: TRBV6-2/TRBV6-3
J: TRBJ1-2
D: -
size: few
CDR3: CASSDPGSGAVGYTF
DNA: TGTGCCAGCTCGGATCCGGGGTCAGGAGCTGTTGGCTACACCTTC

V: TRBV7-9
J: TRBJ2-3
D: -
size: -
CDR3: CASSYGPDTQYF
DNA: TGTGCCAGCAGCTACGGCCCAGATACGCAGTATTTT

V: TRBV6-1
J: TRBJ1-4
D: TRBD1
size: few
CDR3: CASADRVNELTEKLFF
DNA: TGTGCCAGCGCGGACAGGGTCAACGAGTTGACAGAAAAACTGTTTTTT

V: TRBV5-1
J: TRBJ1-1
D: -
size: medium-sized
CDR3: CASSLDGGLNTEAFF
DNA: TGCGCCAGCAGCTTGGATGGCGGACTGAACACTGAAGCTTTCTTT

V: TRBV10-1
J: TRBJ2-1
D: -
size: -
CDR3: CASSESGVAKQFF
DNA: TGCGCCAGCAGTGAGTCGGGGGTCGCCAAGCAGTTCTTC

V: TRBV6-5
J: TRBJ2-5
D: -
size: many
CDR3: CASSYRLGPLQETQYF
DNA: TGTGCCAGCAGTTACAGGTTGGGGCCCCTCCAAGAGACCCAGTACTTC

V: TRBV12-5
J: TRBJ2-1
D: TRBD1
size: many
CDR3: CASGPGQGAYNEQFF
DNA: TGTGCTAGTGGTCCGGGACAGGGGGCTTACAATGAGCAGTTCTTC

V: TRBV10-3
J: TRBJ2-3
D: -
size: medium-sized
CDR3: CAISADGIVTDTQYF
DNA: TGTGCCATCAGTGCGGACGGGATCGTCACAGATACGCAGTATTTT